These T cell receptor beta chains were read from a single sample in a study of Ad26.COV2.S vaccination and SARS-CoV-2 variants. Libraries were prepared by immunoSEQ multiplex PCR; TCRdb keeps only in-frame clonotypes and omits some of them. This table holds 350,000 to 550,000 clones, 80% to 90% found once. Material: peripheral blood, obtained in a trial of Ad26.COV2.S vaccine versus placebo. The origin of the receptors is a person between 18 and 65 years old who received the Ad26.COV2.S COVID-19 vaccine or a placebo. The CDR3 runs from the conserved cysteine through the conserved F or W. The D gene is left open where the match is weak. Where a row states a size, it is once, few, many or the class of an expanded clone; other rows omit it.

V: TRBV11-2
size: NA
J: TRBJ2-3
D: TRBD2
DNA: TGTGCCAGCAGCTCGGGGGGGGATACGCAGTATTTT
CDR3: CASSSGGDTQYF

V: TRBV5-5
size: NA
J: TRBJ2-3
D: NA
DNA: TGTGCCAGCAGCTTTTCTCTAGGGATCACAGATACGCAGTATTTT
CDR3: CASSFSLGITDTQYF

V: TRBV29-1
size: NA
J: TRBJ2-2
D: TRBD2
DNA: TGCAGCGTTGAAGATGCTAGCGGGAAGATAGCCGGGGAGCTGTTTTTT
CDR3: CSVEDASGKIAGELFF

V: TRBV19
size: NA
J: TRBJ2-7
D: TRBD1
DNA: TGTGCCAGTAGTAGGATTCAGGGGGCGCTGGGGGAGCAGTACTTC
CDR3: CASSRIQGALGEQYF

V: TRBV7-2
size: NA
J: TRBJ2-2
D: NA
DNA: TGTGCCAGCACGACGTTACCCCCTCCCTGGGGGGAGCTGTTTTTT
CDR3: CASTTLPPPWGELFF

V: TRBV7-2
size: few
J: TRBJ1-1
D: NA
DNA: TGTGCCAGCAGCTTAGTACATCTGAACACTGAAGCTTTCTTT
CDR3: CASSLVHLNTEAFF

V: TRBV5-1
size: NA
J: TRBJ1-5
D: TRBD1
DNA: TGCGCCAGCAGTCCAGGGGGCTCCAATCAGCCCCAGCATTTT
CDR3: CASSPGGSNQPQHF

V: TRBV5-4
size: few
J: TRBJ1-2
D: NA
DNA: TGTGCCAGCAGCCTATCAGAGCGGGATTACTATGGCTACACCTTC
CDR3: CASSLSERDYYGYTF

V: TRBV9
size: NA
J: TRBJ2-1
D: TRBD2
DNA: TGTGCCAGCAGCCTAGCGGGGCACAATGAGCAGTTCTTC
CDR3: CASSLAGHNEQFF

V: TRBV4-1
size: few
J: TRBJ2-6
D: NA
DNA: TGCGCCAGCAGCCAAGAGTTAACTGGGGCCAACGTCCTGACTTTC
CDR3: CASSQELTGANVLTF

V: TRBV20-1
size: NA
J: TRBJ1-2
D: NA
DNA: TGCAGTGCTAGTAGGCACCATACTAACTATGGCTACACCTTC
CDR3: CSASRHHTNYGYTF

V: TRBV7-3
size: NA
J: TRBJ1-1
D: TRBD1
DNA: TGTGCCAGCAGCCTACAGGGGGCCTTGAACACTGAAGCTTTCTTT
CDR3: CASSLQGALNTEAFF

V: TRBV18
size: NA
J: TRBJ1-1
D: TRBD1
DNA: TGTGCCAGCTCAAGACAGGGCGTAGTGAACACTGAAGCTTTCTTT
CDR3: CASSRQGVVNTEAFF

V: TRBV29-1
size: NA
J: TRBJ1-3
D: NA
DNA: TGCAGCGTCGGGGACGTCTCTGGAAACACCATATATTTT
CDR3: CSVGDVSGNTIYF

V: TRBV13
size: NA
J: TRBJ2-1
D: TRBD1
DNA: TGTGCCAGCAGCGCTTCCGGGACAGGGTTTGGGAATGAGCAGTTCTTC
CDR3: CASSASGTGFGNEQFF

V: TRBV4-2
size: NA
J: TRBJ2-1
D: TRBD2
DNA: TGTGCCAGCAGCCAAGGGCTACGGGGGGATCCCTACAATGAGCAGTTCTTC
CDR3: CASSQGLRGDPYNEQFF

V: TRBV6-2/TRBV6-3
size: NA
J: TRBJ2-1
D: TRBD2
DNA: TGTGCCAGCAGTAAACTAGCGGGAGACTACAATGAGCAGTTCTTC
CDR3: CASSKLAGDYNEQFF

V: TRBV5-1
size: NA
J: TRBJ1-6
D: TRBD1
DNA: TGCGCCAGCAGCGTCGAGGGGGCTCCAACCCTCCACTTT
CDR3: CASSVEGAPTLHF

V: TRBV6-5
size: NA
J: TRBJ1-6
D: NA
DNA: TGTGCCAGCAGTTACTCGGGGTTATGGGATTCACCCCTCCACTTT
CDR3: CASSYSGLWDSPLHF

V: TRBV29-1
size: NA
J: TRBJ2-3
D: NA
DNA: TGCAGCGCTCAAAGGGGGGATCTTTTCGGGGTAGGGACAGATACGCAGTATTTT
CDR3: CSAQRGDLFGVGTDTQYF

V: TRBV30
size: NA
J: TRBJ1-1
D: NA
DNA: TGTGCCTGGAGGGTCAGGGAGAGGCCTGAAGCTTTCTTT
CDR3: CAWRVRERPEAFF

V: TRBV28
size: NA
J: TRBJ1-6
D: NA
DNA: TGTGCCAGCAGTCCTGGACATTATAATTCACCCCTCCACTTT
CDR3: CASSPGHYNSPLHF

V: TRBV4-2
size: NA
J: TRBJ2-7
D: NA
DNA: TGTGCCAGCAGCCGAGCCGGGACGGGAATAACCTACGAGCAGTACTTC
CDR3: CASSRAGTGITYEQYF

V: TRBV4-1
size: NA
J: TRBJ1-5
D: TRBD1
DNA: TGCGCCAGCAGCCAAGAGGGAGGGACAGGGGAGGAGGCCCAGCATTTT
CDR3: CASSQEGGTGEEAQHF

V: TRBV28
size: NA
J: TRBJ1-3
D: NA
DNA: TGTGCCAGCAGTTTAATCGCGGGGAGATCTGGAAACACCATATATTTT
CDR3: CASSLIAGRSGNTIYF

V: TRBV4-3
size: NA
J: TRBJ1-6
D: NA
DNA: TGCGCCAGCAGCCAAGATCCCAGGAAAGACTCACCCCTCCACTTT
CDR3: CASSQDPRKDSPLHF

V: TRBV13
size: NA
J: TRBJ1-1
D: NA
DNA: TGTGCCAGCAGCTTAGTGCAGGGATACACTGAAGCTTTCTTT
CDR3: CASSLVQGYTEAFF

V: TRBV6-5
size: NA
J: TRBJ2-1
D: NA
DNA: TGTGCCCTTAAGAGGGTACAACCCTCCTACAATGAGCAGTTCTTC
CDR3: CALKRVQPSYNEQFF

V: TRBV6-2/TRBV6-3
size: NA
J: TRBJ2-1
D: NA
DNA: TGTGCCAGCAGTTACTCGATCTGGGGCAATGAGCAGTTCTTC
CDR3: CASSYSIWGNEQFF

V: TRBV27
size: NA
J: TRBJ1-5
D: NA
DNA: TGTGCCAGCAGCCTAGGGGCAGGGGTTCATCAGCCCCAGCATTTT
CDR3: CASSLGAGVHQPQHF

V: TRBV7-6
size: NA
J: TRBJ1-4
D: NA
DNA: TGTGCCAGCAGCTTGGTCCGAGCCAGGGACGATGAAAAACTGTTTTTT
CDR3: CASSLVRARDDEKLFF

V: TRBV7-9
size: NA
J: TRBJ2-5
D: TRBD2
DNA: TGTGCCAGCAGCTTGCCATGGGGGACTAGTCCCTCCCAAGAGACCCAGTACTTC
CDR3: CASSLPWGTSPSQETQYF

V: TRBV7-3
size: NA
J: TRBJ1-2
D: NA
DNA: TGTGCCAGCAGCTTAACAGGGACGACCAGTCCCCCCTATGGCTACACCTTC
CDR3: CASSLTGTTSPPYGYTF

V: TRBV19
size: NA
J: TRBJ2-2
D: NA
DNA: TGTGCCAGTACGAACACCGGGGAGCTGTTTTTT
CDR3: CASTNTGELFF

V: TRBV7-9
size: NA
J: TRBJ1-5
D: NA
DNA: TGTGCCAGCAGCGGAGGGGGGAGGCCCCAGCATTTT
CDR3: CASSGGGRPQHF

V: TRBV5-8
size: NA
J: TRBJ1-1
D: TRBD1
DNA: TGTGCCAGCAGCTTGTACAGGGGATTACAAGCTTTCTTT
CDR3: CASSLYRGLQAFF

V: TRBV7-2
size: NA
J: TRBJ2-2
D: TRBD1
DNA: TGTGCCAGCAGCTCCGTCCGGGACAGATACACCGGGGAGCTGTTTTTT
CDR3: CASSSVRDRYTGELFF

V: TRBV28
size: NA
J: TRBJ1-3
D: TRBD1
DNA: TGTGCCAGCACCTCAGGGGGCGACTCCGGAAACACCATATATTTT
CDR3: CASTSGGDSGNTIYF

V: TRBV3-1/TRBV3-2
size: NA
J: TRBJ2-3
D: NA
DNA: TGTGCCAGCAGCCAAGTGAAGGGGAGAGGGGCCTTCGGAGATACGCAGTATTTT
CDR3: CASSQVKGRGAFGDTQYF

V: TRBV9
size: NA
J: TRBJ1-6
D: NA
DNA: TGTGCCAGCAGCCCTTCGGGGGGCTCACCCCTCCACTTT
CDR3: CASSPSGGSPLHF

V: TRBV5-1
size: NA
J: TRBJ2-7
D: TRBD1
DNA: TGCGCCAGCAGCTTGGGAGGGACAGGGGGGAACTACGAGCAGTACTTC
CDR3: CASSLGGTGGNYEQYF

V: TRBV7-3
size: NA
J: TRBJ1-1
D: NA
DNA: TGTGCCAGCAGCTTAACCGGACAGACTGAAGCTTTCTTT
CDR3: CASSLTGQTEAFF

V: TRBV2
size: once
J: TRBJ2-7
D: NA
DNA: TGTGCCAGCAGACCGGACCTTTACGAGCAGTACTTC
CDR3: CASRPDLYEQYF

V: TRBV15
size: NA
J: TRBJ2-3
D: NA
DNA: TGTGCCACCAGCAAGGGGGGGAGCACAGATACGCAGTATTTT
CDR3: CATSKGGSTDTQYF

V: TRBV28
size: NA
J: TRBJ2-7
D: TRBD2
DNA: TGTGCCAGCAGTCAGGCCGGGACTAGCGGGGTCGACTTC
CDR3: CASSQAGTSGVDF

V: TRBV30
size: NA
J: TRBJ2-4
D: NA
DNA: TGTGCCTGGAGTGTACGACGGACTACCGCTATCTTAGCCAAAAACATTCAGTACTTC
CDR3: CAWSVRRTTAILAKNIQYF

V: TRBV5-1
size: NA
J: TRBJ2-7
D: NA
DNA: TGCGCCAGCAGCTTGTTTGTGCCGGGCTACAGCTCCCTCGAGCAGTACTTC
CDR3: CASSLFVPGYSSLEQYF

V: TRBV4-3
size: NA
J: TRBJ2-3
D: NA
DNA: TGCGCCAGCAGCCTCCGGACCGCCACAGATACGCAGTATTTT
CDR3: CASSLRTATDTQYF

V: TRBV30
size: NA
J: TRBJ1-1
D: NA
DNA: TGTGCCTGGAGCACCCCTGGGACGTTCACACGCACTGAAGCTTTCTTT
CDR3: CAWSTPGTFTRTEAFF

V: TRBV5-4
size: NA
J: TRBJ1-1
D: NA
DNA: TGTGCCAGCAGCCGGGTAGGCAGGGGGAACACTGAAGCTTTCTTT
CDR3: CASSRVGRGNTEAFF

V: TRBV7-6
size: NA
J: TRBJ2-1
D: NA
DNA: TGTGCCAGCAGCCGACGACTAATTCCGAATGAGCAGTTCTTC
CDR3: CASSRRLIPNEQFF

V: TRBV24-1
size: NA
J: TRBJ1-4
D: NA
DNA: TGTGCCACCAGTGATCCTCCTAATGAAAAACTGTTTTTT
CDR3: CATSDPPNEKLFF

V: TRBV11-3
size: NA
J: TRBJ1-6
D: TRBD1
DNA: TGTGCCAGCAGCTTGCGGGGGACAGGGCCTTCACCCCTCCACTTT
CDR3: CASSLRGTGPSPLHF

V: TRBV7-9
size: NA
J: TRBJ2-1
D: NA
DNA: TGTGCCAGCAGTTACTACAATGAGCAGTTCTTC
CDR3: CASSYYNEQFF

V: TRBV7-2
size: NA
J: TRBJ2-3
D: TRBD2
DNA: TGTGCCAGCAGGCGGACTAGGATGACATTTAGCACAGATACGCAGTATTTT
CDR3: CASRRTRMTFSTDTQYF